This is a list of T cell receptor beta chains from one sample in a study of blood T cell repertoires in COVID-19. This table comes from immunoSEQ multiplex PCR, and its TCRdb copy is limited to in-frame clones, with some not included. The table has a few hundred thousand clones, about 90% seen once. Sequencing was carried out using PBMCs or T cells enriched from blood (not recorded which). The receptor set was obtained from a woman in her twenties or thirties who had recovered from COVID-19. Each CDR3 is given with its conserved first and last residue. Each record gives: D gene, clone size, V gene, J gene, CDR3 protein, CDR3 DNA. A D gene is named only where the DNA matches it firmly. Where a row states a size, it is once, few, many or the class of an expanded clone; other rows omit it.

d_gene: TRBD1
abundance: .
v_gene: TRBV19
j_gene: TRBJ1-4
CDR3aa: CASSMGQGTEKLFF
CDR3nt: TGTGCCAGTAGTATGGGACAGGGAACCGAAAAACTGTTTTTT

d_gene: .
abundance: .
v_gene: TRBV14
j_gene: TRBJ1-3
CDR3aa: CASSPHSGNTIYF
CDR3nt: TGTGCCAGCAGTCCCCACTCTGGAAACACCATATATTTT

d_gene: .
abundance: .
v_gene: TRBV5-1
j_gene: TRBJ1-4
CDR3aa: CASSLNTGNNEKLFF
CDR3nt: TGCGCCAGCAGCTTAAATACAGGGAATAATGAAAAACTGTTTTTT

d_gene: .
abundance: .
v_gene: TRBV30
j_gene: TRBJ1-2
CDR3aa: CAWARSALGYGYTF
CDR3nt: TGTGCCTGGGCGCGGAGCGCCTTGGGCTATGGCTACACCTTC

d_gene: .
abundance: .
v_gene: TRBV10-2
j_gene: TRBJ2-2
CDR3aa: CASGTGEAGELFF
CDR3nt: TGCGCCAGCGGAACAGGGGAGGCCGGGGAGCTGTTTTTT

d_gene: TRBD1
abundance: .
v_gene: TRBV7-6
j_gene: TRBJ2-2
CDR3aa: CASSLISGTEGTGELFF
CDR3nt: TGTGCCAGCAGCTTAATCTCCGGGACAGAAGGGACCGGGGAGCTGTTTTTT

d_gene: .
abundance: .
v_gene: TRBV5-6
j_gene: TRBJ2-3
CDR3aa: CASSLRRGTSTDTQYF
CDR3nt: TGTGCCAGCAGCTTGCGTCGGGGGACTAGCACAGATACGCAGTATTTT

d_gene: .
abundance: .
v_gene: TRBV18
j_gene: TRBJ1-5
CDR3aa: CASSPGGFNQPQHF
CDR3nt: TGTGCCAGCTCACCGGGAGGGTTTAATCAGCCCCAGCATTTT

d_gene: TRBD2
abundance: .
v_gene: TRBV7-8
j_gene: TRBJ2-1
CDR3aa: CASSLVGGLANEQFF
CDR3nt: TGTGCCAGCAGCTTAGTGGGGGGACTAGCGAATGAGCAGTTCTTC

d_gene: .
abundance: .
v_gene: TRBV27
j_gene: TRBJ1-5
CDR3aa: CASRLRREWQPQHF
CDR3nt: TGTGCCAGCAGGTTACGGAGGGAGTGGCAGCCCCAGCATTTT

d_gene: .
abundance: .
v_gene: TRBV19
j_gene: TRBJ2-1
CDR3aa: CASSVSTNPYNEQFF
CDR3nt: TGTGCCAGTAGTGTCTCTACTAATCCCTACAATGAGCAGTTCTTC

d_gene: TRBD2
abundance: .
v_gene: TRBV28
j_gene: TRBJ2-1
CDR3aa: CASSLISGAGAEQFF
CDR3nt: TGTGCCAGCAGTTTAATCTCGGGAGCGGGGGCTGAGCAGTTCTTC

d_gene: .
abundance: .
v_gene: TRBV19
j_gene: TRBJ2-1
CDR3aa: CASSIQGFNNEQFF
CDR3nt: TGTGCCAGTAGTATCCAGGGCTTCAACAATGAGCAGTTCTTC

d_gene: .
abundance: .
v_gene: TRBV18
j_gene: TRBJ1-1
CDR3aa: CASSTRPGNTEAFF
CDR3nt: TGTGCCAGCTCAACGCGCCCGGGGAACACTGAAGCTTTCTTT

d_gene: TRBD1
abundance: once
v_gene: TRBV4-1
j_gene: TRBJ1-1
CDR3aa: CASSHPTGQNTEAFF
CDR3nt: TGCGCCAGCAGCCATCCGACAGGGCAGAACACTGAAGCTTTCTTT

d_gene: .
abundance: .
v_gene: TRBV11-2
j_gene: TRBJ1-1
CDR3aa: CASSEEMNTEAFF
CDR3nt: TGTGCCAGCAGTGAGGAGATGAACACTGAAGCTTTCTTT

d_gene: .
abundance: .
v_gene: TRBV12-3/TRBV12-4
j_gene: TRBJ1-2
CDR3aa: CASSLQGLYGYTF
CDR3nt: TGTGCCAGCAGTTTGCAGGGCCTTTATGGCTACACCTTC

d_gene: .
abundance: .
v_gene: TRBV2
j_gene: TRBJ1-1
CDR3aa: CASTPSGSSGDTEAFF
CDR3nt: TGTGCCAGCACACCCTCGGGGAGTAGCGGGGACACTGAAGCTTTCTTT

d_gene: .
abundance: .
v_gene: TRBV4-1
j_gene: TRBJ1-2
CDR3aa: CASSPITGRDYGYTF
CDR3nt: TGCGCCAGCAGCCCTATTACAGGGAGGGACTATGGCTACACCTTC

d_gene: TRBD2
abundance: .
v_gene: TRBV7-8
j_gene: TRBJ2-5
CDR3aa: CASSLGAGLAGRMRETQYF
CDR3nt: TGTGCCAGCAGCTTAGGGGCGGGTCTAGCGGGAAGAATGAGAGAGACCCAGTACTTC

d_gene: TRBD1
abundance: .
v_gene: TRBV6-6
j_gene: TRBJ1-5
CDR3aa: CASSYSGQGAEQPQHF
CDR3nt: TGTGCCAGCAGTTACTCGGGACAGGGGGCAGAACAGCCCCAGCATTTT

d_gene: .
abundance: .
v_gene: TRBV2
j_gene: TRBJ1-1
CDR3aa: CASSEEGGGYTEAFF
CDR3nt: TGTGCCAGCAGTGAAGAGGGGGGAGGGTACACTGAAGCTTTCTTT

d_gene: .
abundance: .
v_gene: TRBV2
j_gene: TRBJ2-7
CDR3aa: CASSDPRGLGEQYF
CDR3nt: TGTGCCAGCAGTGACCCAAGAGGGCTGGGGGAGCAGTACTTC

d_gene: .
abundance: .
v_gene: TRBV28
j_gene: TRBJ2-7
CDR3aa: CASSLRGGGSYEQYF
CDR3nt: TGTGCCAGCAGTCTTCGAGGTGGCGGCTCCTACGAGCAGTACTTC

d_gene: TRBD2
abundance: once
v_gene: TRBV7-9
j_gene: TRBJ2-1
CDR3aa: CGGLAGVGEQFF
CDR3nt: TGCGGAGGGCTAGCGGGAGTTGGTGAGCAGTTCTTC

d_gene: .
abundance: .
v_gene: TRBV5-4
j_gene: TRBJ2-6
CDR3aa: CASSSAGYGANVLTF
CDR3nt: TGTGCCAGCAGCTCCGCCGGGTACGGGGCCAACGTCCTGACTTTC

d_gene: .
abundance: .
v_gene: TRBV15
j_gene: TRBJ1-1
CDR3aa: CATSRDHSGQGLEAFF
CDR3nt: TGTGCCACCAGCAGAGATCATTCCGGCCAGGGGCTCGAAGCTTTCTTT

d_gene: .
abundance: .
v_gene: TRBV4-1
j_gene: TRBJ2-1
CDR3aa: CASSRVENEQFF
CDR3nt: TGCGCCAGCAGCCGAGTGGAGAATGAGCAGTTCTTC

d_gene: TRBD1
abundance: .
v_gene: TRBV7-6
j_gene: TRBJ2-3
CDR3aa: CASSISTGGGTDTQYF
CDR3nt: TGTGCCAGCAGCATTTCGACAGGGGGCGGCACAGATACGCAGTATTTT

d_gene: .
abundance: .
v_gene: TRBV27
j_gene: TRBJ2-7
CDR3aa: CASSYLGQGDEQYF
CDR3nt: TGTGCCAGCAGTTACCTAGGGCAAGGGGACGAGCAGTACTTC

d_gene: .
abundance: .
v_gene: TRBV7-9
j_gene: TRBJ1-1
CDR3aa: CASSGIQGNTEAFF
CDR3nt: TGTGCCAGCAGCGGAATACAGGGGAACACTGAAGCTTTCTTT

d_gene: TRBD1
abundance: .
v_gene: TRBV16
j_gene: TRBJ1-3
CDR3aa: CASSQFQGVGNTIYF
CDR3nt: TGTGCCAGCAGCCAATTTCAGGGGGTCGGAAACACCATATATTTT

d_gene: TRBD2
abundance: once
v_gene: TRBV4-2
j_gene: TRBJ2-1
CDR3aa: CASSQATSPFLNEQFF
CDR3nt: TGTGCCAGCAGCCAAGCGACTAGCCCGTTCCTCAATGAGCAGTTCTTC

d_gene: .
abundance: .
v_gene: TRBV6-5
j_gene: TRBJ2-3
CDR3aa: CASRQDHYTDTQYF
CDR3nt: TGTGCCAGCAGACAGGACCATTACACAGATACGCAGTATTTT

d_gene: TRBD2
abundance: .
v_gene: TRBV7-6
j_gene: TRBJ2-1
CDR3aa: CASSRGLAGTYNEQFF
CDR3nt: TGTGCCAGCAGCCGGGGACTAGCGGGCACCTACAATGAGCAGTTCTTC

d_gene: .
abundance: .
v_gene: TRBV30
j_gene: TRBJ1-4
CDR3aa: CAWTNGGVGNEKLFF
CDR3nt: TGTGCCTGGACCAACGGGGGGGTGGGTAATGAAAAACTGTTTTTT

d_gene: .
abundance: .
v_gene: TRBV9
j_gene: TRBJ1-2
CDR3aa: CASRSTGIYGYTF
CDR3nt: TGTGCCAGCAGAAGTACAGGGATCTATGGCTACACCTTC

d_gene: .
abundance: .
v_gene: TRBV13
j_gene: TRBJ1-1
CDR3aa: CASSPRPTGRTEAFF
CDR3nt: TGTGCCAGCAGCCCGAGACCTACAGGGCGCACTGAAGCTTTCTTT

d_gene: TRBD1
abundance: few
v_gene: TRBV5-1
j_gene: TRBJ2-6
CDR3aa: CASRDSSGANVLTF
CDR3nt: TGCGCCAGTCGGGACAGTTCTGGGGCCAACGTCCTGACTTTC

d_gene: .
abundance: once
v_gene: TRBV30
j_gene: TRBJ1-2
CDR3aa: CAWSGSGAGVLGGYTF
CDR3nt: TGTGCCTGGAGTGGCTCCGGGGCAGGGGTTTTGGGTGGCTACACCTTC

d_gene: TRBD1
abundance: .
v_gene: TRBV3-1/TRBV3-2
j_gene: TRBJ1-2
CDR3aa: CASSQVVSPRQGGYGYTF
CDR3nt: TGTGCCAGCAGCCAAGTTGTCAGCCCCAGACAGGGGGGCTATGGCTACACCTTC

d_gene: TRBD2
abundance: .
v_gene: TRBV29-1
j_gene: TRBJ2-5
CDR3aa: CSVLAGGRETQYF
CDR3nt: TGCAGCGTTCTAGCGGGGGGGCGAGAGACCCAGTACTTC

d_gene: TRBD1
abundance: once
v_gene: TRBV2
j_gene: TRBJ2-7
CDR3aa: CASRTGGYEQYF
CDR3nt: TGTGCCAGCAGAACAGGGGGCTACGAGCAGTACTTC

d_gene: TRBD2
abundance: .
v_gene: TRBV29-1
j_gene: TRBJ2-1
CDR3aa: CSVDIAGGTYNEQFF
CDR3nt: TGCAGCGTTGATATAGCGGGGGGAACTTACAATGAGCAGTTCTTC

d_gene: .
abundance: .
v_gene: TRBV6-5
j_gene: TRBJ2-4
CDR3aa: CASSLGGIKNIQYF
CDR3nt: TGTGCCAGCAGTTTAGGGGGAATCAAAAACATTCAGTACTTC

d_gene: TRBD2
abundance: .
v_gene: TRBV4-1
j_gene: TRBJ2-7
CDR3aa: CASSLRTSGTYEQYF
CDR3nt: TGCGCCAGCAGCCTCCGGACTAGCGGGACCTACGAGCAGTACTTC

d_gene: TRBD1
abundance: .
v_gene: TRBV25-1
j_gene: TRBJ2-7
CDR3aa: CASPWDSTREQYF
CDR3nt: TGTGCCAGCCCATGGGACAGTACCCGCGAGCAGTACTTC

d_gene: .
abundance: .
v_gene: TRBV18
j_gene: TRBJ1-4
CDR3aa: CASSAYGATNEKLFF
CDR3nt: TGTGCCAGCTCCGCCTACGGGGCAACTAATGAAAAACTGTTTTTT